These T cell receptor beta chains were read from a single sample in a study of blood T cell repertoires in COVID-19. TCRdb's copy holds only in-frame clones and misses some; the assay was immunoSEQ multiplex PCR. The sample includes some 200,000 clones, about 80% of them seen just once. Specimen: peripheral blood. The source of these receptors is a human donor with acute or convalescent COVID-19. The donor label of this sample is uncertain. The CDR3 runs from the conserved cysteine through the conserved F or W. A D gene is named only where the DNA matches it firmly. The size field is filled for only some rows; it gives once, few, many or a size class.

>TRBV27|.|.|TRBJ2-3
TGTGCCAGCAAGGACCCCTGGGGGCGCGGGACAGATACGCAGTATTTT
CASKDPWGRGTDTQYF
>TRBV12-3/TRBV12-4|.|.|TRBJ1-5
TGTGCCAGCAGTTTAGGAGGTCAGCCCCAGCATTTT
CASSLGGQPQHF
>TRBV10-3|.|.|TRBJ1-1
TGTGCCAGCACAAATTCGGGGTCTTTCAACACTGAAGCTTTCTTT
CASTNSGSFNTEAFF
>TRBV7-2|.|TRBD2|TRBJ2-1
TGTGCCAGCAGCCTTCTGGGAACTAGCGGGAGGGCTAATGAGCAGTTCTTC
CASSLLGTSGRANEQFF
>TRBV19|.|.|TRBJ2-3
TGTGCCAGTAGAACAAACGGCCGGACAAGAGAAGATACGCAGTATTTT
CASRTNGRTREDTQYF
>TRBV30|once|TRBD1|TRBJ2-7
TGTGCCTGGAGTGTCAAAGGGGGCCACTACGAGCAGTACTTC
CAWSVKGGHYEQYF
>TRBV7-2|few|TRBD1|TRBJ1-5
TGTGCCAGCAGTTCCGGGACAGGTTACAATCAGCCCCAGCATTTT
CASSSGTGYNQPQHF
>TRBV30|.|.|TRBJ2-3
TGTGCCTGGAGTGTACGGGGCACAGATACGCAGTATTTT
CAWSVRGTDTQYF
>TRBV6-5|.|TRBD2|TRBJ2-7
TGTGCCAGCAGTTACTCGGGGACTAGTCCCTACGAGCAGTACTTC
CASSYSGTSPYEQYF
>TRBV28|.|.|TRBJ2-2
TGTGCCAGCAGTCGTACAGGGCCCGGGGAGCTGTTTTTT
CASSRTGPGELFF
>TRBV7-3|.|.|TRBJ1-1
TGTGCCAGCAGCTACGAAGGGGGACGCATAGCTTTCTTT
CASSYEGGRIAFF
>TRBV4-3|.|.|TRBJ2-5
TGCGCCAGCAGCCAAGCGTTATCGGTGTCAGGGAGGCAGTACTTC
CASSQALSVSGRQYF
>TRBV7-3|.|TRBD1|TRBJ2-7
TGTGCCAGCAGCTCTTCTCCCCGGGACAGCCCCTACGAGCAGTACTTC
CASSSSPRDSPYEQYF
>TRBV4-3|.|TRBD1|TRBJ1-3
TGCGCCAGCAGCCAGGATACAGGGGATGGAAACACCATATATTTT
CASSQDTGDGNTIYF
>TRBV5-1|.|TRBD1|TRBJ1-2
TGCGCCAGCAGCCGAAATGCCGGGACAGGGCATGGCTACACCTTC
CASSRNAGTGHGYTF
>TRBV18|.|.|TRBJ2-2
TGTGCCAGCTCACCTATGAGGGAGGACGGGGAGCTGTTTTTT
CASSPMREDGELFF
>TRBV11-2|few|TRBD2|TRBJ2-2
TGTGCCAGCAGCCCACTAGCGGGAGGGTGGACCGGGGAGCTGTTTTTT
CASSPLAGGWTGELFF
>TRBV24-1|once|TRBD1|TRBJ2-3
TGTGCCACCAGTGAAGGACAGGGTCCCGGGGTAGATACGCAGTATTTT
CATSEGQGPGVDTQYF
>TRBV4-2|.|TRBD2|TRBJ2-3
TGTGCCAGCAGCCAGGTTAGCGGGAGTTCGGGAGATACGCAGTATTTT
CASSQVSGSSGDTQYF
>TRBV10-1|.|.|TRBJ1-1
TGCGCCAGCAGTGCGGGTAGGGGCACTGAAGCTTTCTTT
CASSAGRGTEAFF
>TRBV12-3/TRBV12-4|.|.|TRBJ2-4
TGTGCCAGCAGCCCACAGGGAAACATTCAGTACTTC
CASSPQGNIQYF
>TRBV6-5|.|TRBD1|TRBJ1-6
TGTGCCAGCAGCCGGGACAGGGATAATTCACCCCTCCACTTT
CASSRDRDNSPLHF
>TRBV25-1|.|TRBD1|TRBJ1-1
TGTGCCAGCAGCCTTGCCGGGACAGCTGGCACTGAAGCTTTCTTT
CASSLAGTAGTEAFF
>TRBV5-1|.|.|TRBJ2-5
TGCGCCAGCAGCTTGGCCGGGATGACGGGAGAGACCCAGTACTTC
CASSLAGMTGETQYF
>TRBV7-2|.|.|TRBJ2-5
TGTGCCAGCAGCTTTGGAAGGAGAGAGACCCAGTACTTC
CASSFGRRETQYF
>TRBV7-2|.|TRBD1|TRBJ2-7
TGTGCCAGCAGCTTAAGACAGGGGGCCCACGAGCAGTACTTC
CASSLRQGAHEQYF
>TRBV5-6|.|.|TRBJ2-7
TGTGCCAGCAGCTTGTTTAGCTACGAGCAGTACTTC
CASSLFSYEQYF
>TRBV10-3|once|TRBD1|TRBJ1-2
TGTGCCAGCGCATTCCGGGACAGGGAGGGTGGCTACACCTTC
CASAFRDREGGYTF
>TRBV3-1/TRBV3-2|few|.|TRBJ1-5
TGTGCCAGCAGCCAGGGAGGTTCTCAGCCCCAGCATTTT
CASSQGGSQPQHF
>TRBV19|.|.|TRBJ1-1
TGTGCCAGTATCCAGACAGAAATGAACACTGAAGCTTTCTTT
CASIQTEMNTEAFF
>TRBV13|.|.|TRBJ2-5
TGTGCCAGCAGCTTACCGGCAGGTCAAGAGACCCAGTACTTC
CASSLPAGQETQYF
>TRBV7-2|.|TRBD2|TRBJ2-3
TGTGCCAGCAGCGGGGGTGGACTAGCGGGCACAGATACGCAGTATTTT
CASSGGGLAGTDTQYF
>TRBV18|.|TRBD1|TRBJ1-4
TGTGCCAGCTCACCACAAGGCGGGACAGTTAATGAAAAACTGTTTTTT
CASSPQGGTVNEKLFF
>TRBV11-2|.|.|TRBJ2-7
TGTGCCAGCAGCTTAGTGACGGCGGGACCGCGAAGTTACTACGAGCAGTACTTC
CASSLVTAGPRSYYEQYF
>TRBV29-1|.|.|TRBJ1-1
TGCAGCGTTTCCGAAGGGGGATATAGCACTGAAGCTTTCTTT
CSVSEGGYSTEAFF
>TRBV18|.|.|TRBJ1-3
TGTGCCAGCTCACCCCTAGGGGTGAAGGCTTCTGGAAACACCATATATTTT
CASSPLGVKASGNTIYF
>TRBV6-1|.|.|TRBJ1-1
TGTGCCAGCAGTGAACTGGAGGGGAGGGTCACTGAAGCTTTCTTT
CASSELEGRVTEAFF
>TRBV18|.|.|TRBJ1-5
TGTGCCAGCTCACCCGCGACAGACAACCAGCCCCAGCATTTT
CASSPATDNQPQHF
>TRBV29-1|.|TRBD2|TRBJ2-1
TGCAGCCACCCTCAGACTAGCGGATCCCCTTCCTACAATGAGCAGTTCTTC
CSHPQTSGSPSYNEQFF
>TRBV5-1|.|TRBD2|TRBJ2-3
TGCGCCAGCAAGCGGGGAAGCACAGATACGCAGTATTTT
CASKRGSTDTQYF
>TRBV5-1|.|.|TRBJ2-3
TGCGCCAGCAGCTTGGATGCGAAACCCACAGATACGCAGTATTTT
CASSLDAKPTDTQYF
>TRBV2|.|TRBD1|TRBJ1-6
TGTGCCAGCAGTGAAAAACAGGGGCAGAATTCACCCCTCCACTTT
CASSEKQGQNSPLHF
>TRBV28|once|TRBD2|TRBJ2-5
TGTGCCAGCAGTGGGAATAGCGGGAGCCGGGAGACCCAGTACTTC
CASSGNSGSRETQYF
>TRBV5-1|.|TRBD1|TRBJ1-1
TGCGCCAGCAGCTTGGGACAGGGGGCTACGAACACTGAAGCTTTCTTT
CASSLGQGATNTEAFF
>TRBV3-1/TRBV3-2|.|TRBD1|TRBJ1-6
TGTGCCAGCAGCCAAGTTACAGGGGTTTATGGTTCACCCCTCCACTTT
CASSQVTGVYGSPLHF
>TRBV5-1|.|TRBD2|TRBJ2-5
TGCGCCAGCAGCTCCGGAGGAGCGGGAGGGTTTCAAGAGACCCAGTACTTC
CASSSGGAGGFQETQYF
>TRBV5-4|.|.|TRBJ2-7
TGTGCCAGCAGCTTGGTCGCCGGGGGCCAGCGGGACGACGAGCAGTACTTC
CASSLVAGGQRDDEQYF
>TRBV6-6|once|.|TRBJ2-5
TGTGCCAGCAGTTCTTCCGGCGGGCAAGAGACCCAGTACTTC
CASSSSGGQETQYF
>TRBV10-3|few|TRBD2|TRBJ2-1
TGTGCCATCATCGGGACTAGCGGGACCTCCTACAATGAGCAGTTCTTC
CAIIGTSGTSYNEQFF
>TRBV24-1|.|.|TRBJ2-1
TGTGCCACCAGTGATTCTGTAGCGGATGAGCAGTTCTTC
CATSDSVADEQFF
>TRBV6-6|.|TRBD1|TRBJ1-1
TGTGCCAGTCTTGGGACAGGGCTCACTGAAGCTTTCTTT
CASLGTGLTEAFF
>TRBV3-1/TRBV3-2|.|TRBD2|TRBJ2-1
TGTGCCAGCAGCACGACTAGCACGAATGAGCAGTTCTTC
CASSTTSTNEQFF
>TRBV6-5|.|.|TRBJ1-6
TGTGCCAGCAGTTACGAGCCAGCGTTCGGTAATTCACCCCTCCACTTT
CASSYEPAFGNSPLHF
>TRBV6-5|.|.|TRBJ1-4
TGTGCCAGCAGCCTCTTACTCGGGGCTAATGAAAAACTGTTTTTT
CASSLLLGANEKLFF
>TRBV30|.|TRBD2|TRBJ2-3
TGTGCCTGGAGTGTACGGGGCGGCGGGGGTACTACGCAGTATTTT
CAWSVRGGGGTTQYF
>TRBV21-1|.|.|TRBJ2-1
TGTGCCAGCAGCAGGGCAGCATTATTGAGACTAGCGGAGCGCTCCTACAATGAGCAGTTCTTC
CASSRAALLRLAERSYNEQFF
>TRBV3-1/TRBV3-2|.|TRBD1|TRBJ1-4
TGTGCCAGCAGCCCCTGGACAGGGGGGCAAACTAATGAAAAACTGTTTTTT
CASSPWTGGQTNEKLFF
>TRBV11-2|.|.|TRBJ1-4
TGTGCCAGCAGCAACCGGGACGGGGGGATTTTT
CASSNRDGGIF